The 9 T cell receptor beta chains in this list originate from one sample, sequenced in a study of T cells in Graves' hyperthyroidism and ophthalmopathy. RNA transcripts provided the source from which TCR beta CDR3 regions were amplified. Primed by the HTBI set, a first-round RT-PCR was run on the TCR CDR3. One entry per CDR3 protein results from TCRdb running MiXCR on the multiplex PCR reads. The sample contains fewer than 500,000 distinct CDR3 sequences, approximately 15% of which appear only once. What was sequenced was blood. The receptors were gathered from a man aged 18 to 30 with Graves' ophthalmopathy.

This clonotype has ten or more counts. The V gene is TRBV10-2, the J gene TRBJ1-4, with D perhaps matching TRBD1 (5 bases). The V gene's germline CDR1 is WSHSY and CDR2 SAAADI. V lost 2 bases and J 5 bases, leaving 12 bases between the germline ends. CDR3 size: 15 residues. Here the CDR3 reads CASSERQPLNEKLFF. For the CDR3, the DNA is TGCGCCAGCAGTGAGCGACAGCCTTTAAATGAAAAACTGTTTTTT.

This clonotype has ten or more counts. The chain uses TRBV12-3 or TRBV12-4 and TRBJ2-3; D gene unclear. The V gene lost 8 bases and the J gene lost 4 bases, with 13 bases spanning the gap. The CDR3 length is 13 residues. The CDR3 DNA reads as TGTGCCAGCCGTCCTCGTGAGTCAGATACGCAGTATTTT. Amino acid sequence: CASRPRESDTQYF.

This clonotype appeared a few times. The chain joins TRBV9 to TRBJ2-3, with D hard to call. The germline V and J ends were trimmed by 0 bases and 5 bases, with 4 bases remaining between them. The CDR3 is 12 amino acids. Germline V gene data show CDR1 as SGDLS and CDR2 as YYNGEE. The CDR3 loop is CASSVVGDTQYF. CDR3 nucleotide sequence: TGTGCCAGCAGCGTAGTTGGAGATACGCAGTATTTT.

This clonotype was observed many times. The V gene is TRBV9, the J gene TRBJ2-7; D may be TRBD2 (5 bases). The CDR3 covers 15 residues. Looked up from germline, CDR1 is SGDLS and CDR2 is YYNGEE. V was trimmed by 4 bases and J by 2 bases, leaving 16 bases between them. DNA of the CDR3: TGTGCCAGCAGCCCGGACTTAGGGCGGGCCTACGAGCAGTACTTC. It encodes CASSPDLGRAYEQYF.

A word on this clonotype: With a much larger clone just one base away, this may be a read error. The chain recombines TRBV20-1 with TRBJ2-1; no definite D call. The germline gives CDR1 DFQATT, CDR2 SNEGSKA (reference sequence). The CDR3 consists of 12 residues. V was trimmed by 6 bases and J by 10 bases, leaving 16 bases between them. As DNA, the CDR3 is TGCAGTGCCAATGATGATAAAGGCGAGCAGTTCTTC. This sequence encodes CSANDDKGEQFF.

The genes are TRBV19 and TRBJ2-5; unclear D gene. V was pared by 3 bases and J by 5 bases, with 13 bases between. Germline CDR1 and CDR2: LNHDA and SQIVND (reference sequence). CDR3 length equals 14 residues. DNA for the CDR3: TGTGCCAGTAGTATCAGTAGCAGTAGGGAGACCCAGTACTTC. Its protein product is CASSISSSRETQYF.

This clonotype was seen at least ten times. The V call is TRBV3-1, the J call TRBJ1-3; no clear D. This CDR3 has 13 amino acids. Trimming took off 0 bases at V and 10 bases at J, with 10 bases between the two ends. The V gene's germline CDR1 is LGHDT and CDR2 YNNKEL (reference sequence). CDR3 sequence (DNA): TGTGCCAGCAGCCAAGATACCAGTTGGACCATATATTTT. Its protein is CASSQDTSWTIYF.

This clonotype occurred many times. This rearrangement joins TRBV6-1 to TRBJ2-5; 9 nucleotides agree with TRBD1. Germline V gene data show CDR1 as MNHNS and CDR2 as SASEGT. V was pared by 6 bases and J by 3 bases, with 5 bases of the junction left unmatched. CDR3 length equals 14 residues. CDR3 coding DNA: TGTGCCAGCAGGACCGACAGGGGGGAAGAGACCCAGTACTTC. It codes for CASRTDRGEETQYF.

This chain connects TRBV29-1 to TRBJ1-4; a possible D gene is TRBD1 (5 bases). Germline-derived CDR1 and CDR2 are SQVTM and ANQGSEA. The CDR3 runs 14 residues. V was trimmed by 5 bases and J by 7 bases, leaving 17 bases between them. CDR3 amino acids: CSVWVGRGGEKLFF. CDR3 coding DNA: TGCAGCGTTTGGGTGGGACGGGGGGGTGAAAAACTGTTTTTT.